The T cell receptor (beta chain) described here comes from a study of blood T cells in healthy people across ages. General study points: Expanded clonotype changes were possibly confounded by unknown donor CMV status. No conclusive comparison of naive versus antigen-experienced cells was possible with unsorted PBMCs.

Healthy individuals of Caucasian origin from Russia, aged about 6 to 95, served as donors. With a J-beta primer mix and a sample-barcoded 5' primer, a second PCR ran about 7 to 11 cycles. Every molecule of cDNA carried a tag from a template-switch adaptor with 12 random nucleotides. TCRdb recomputed calls from the 5' RACE reads with MiXCR, one row per CDR3 protein. The table includes about 670,000 distinct CDR3 sequences, 40% to 65% detected once. Of note for this clonotype: Its antigen is not known.

Trimming pared 5 bases from V and 0 bases from J, leaving 15 bases between. The CDR3 length is 16 residues. The source is a woman aged 80 or over in good health. This chain links TRBV12-3 or TRBV12-4 with TRBJ2-3; perhaps TRBD1 as D (6 bases). Sequencing was done on a sample of blood. The CDR3 nucleotides are TGTGCCAGCAGTACAGGGTTCACGCCTAGCACAGATACGCAGTATTTT. Encoded protein: CASSTGFTPSTDTQYF.